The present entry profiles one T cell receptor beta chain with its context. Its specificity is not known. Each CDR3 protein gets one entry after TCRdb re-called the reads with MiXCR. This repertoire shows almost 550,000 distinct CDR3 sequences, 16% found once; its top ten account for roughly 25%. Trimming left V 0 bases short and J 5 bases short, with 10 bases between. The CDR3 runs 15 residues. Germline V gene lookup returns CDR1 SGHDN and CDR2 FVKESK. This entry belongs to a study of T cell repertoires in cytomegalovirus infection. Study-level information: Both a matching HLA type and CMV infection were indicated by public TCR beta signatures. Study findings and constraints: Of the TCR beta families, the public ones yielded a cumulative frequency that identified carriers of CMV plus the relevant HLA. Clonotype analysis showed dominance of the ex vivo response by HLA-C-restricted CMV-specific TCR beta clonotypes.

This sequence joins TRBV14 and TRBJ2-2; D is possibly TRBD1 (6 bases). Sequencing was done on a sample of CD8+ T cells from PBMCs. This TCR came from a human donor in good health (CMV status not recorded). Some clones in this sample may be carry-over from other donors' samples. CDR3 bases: TGTGCCAGCAGCCAAGATCTACAGGGAACCGGGGAGCTGTTTTTT. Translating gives CASSQDLQGTGELFF.